The 11 T cell receptor beta chains presented below share a single source sample, sequenced in a study of cytomegalovirus exposure and HLA in healthy donors (dated by TCRdb to the late 2010s). Receptor amplification or capture employed the immunoSEQ multiplex PCR assay. TCRdb obtained this table from immuneACCESS and retained in-frame rearrangements with V and J assigned. These tables miss some clones; where compared with another copy, unresolved V genes account for less than half of the shortfall, and the remainder is unexplained. Counted in this sample were about 78,000 clones; almost 97% of them appeared once. About 1.5% of the sample rests with the top ten. Sequenced input: PBMCs. These receptors all come from a man between 18 and 35 years old in good health and CMV-seropositive.

The V gene is TRBV4-1, the J gene TRBJ1-3, with TRBD1 matching 8 bases. V dropped 5 bases and J dropped 3; count of bases not matched to a gene: 12. The CDR3 extends over 17 amino acids. Germline CDR1 MGHRA, CDR2 YSYEKL. CDR3 residues: CASSSYRDRSIGNTIYF. CDR3 sequence (DNA): TGCGCCAGCAGCTCTTACCGGGACAGGAGCATTGGAAACACCATATATTTT.

The chain combines TRBV6-6 with TRBJ1-2; possible D gene TRBD1, 5 bases. V was pared by 6 bases and J by 5 bases, with 10 bases between. The CDR3 has 12 amino acids. CDR1 is MNHNY, CDR2 SVGAGI, per germline (reference sequence). The CDR3 loop reads CASSSKGYGYTF. CDR3 coding DNA: TGTGCCAGCAGCAGCAAGGGGTATGGCTACACCTTC.

This chain uses TRBV27 with TRBJ1-1; 8 positions match TRBD1. Germline V gene data show CDR1 as MNHEY and CDR2 as SMNVEV (reference sequence). With 3 bases clipped from V and 1 base from J, the junction kept 4 bases outside the gene matches. This CDR3 spans 15 amino acids. This CDR3 is CASSFVDRGNTEAFF. The CDR3 DNA sequence: TGTGCCAGCAGTTTCGTCGACAGGGGGAACACTGAAGCTTTCTTT.

This clone was detected once. This chain's CDR3 is CASSLLRGTTGFQPQHF. CDR3 in DNA: TGTGCCAGCAGTTTATTACGAGGGACGACAGGTTTTCAGCCCCAGCATTTT. V gene TRBV28 combines with J gene TRBJ1-5, with a tentative D call TRBD1 (6 bases). The germline CDR1 and CDR2 sequences are MDHEN and SYDVKM. There are 17 residues in the CDR3. The V end was cut by 1 base, the J end by 6 bases, with 19 bases between.

This CDR3 reads CASSQVGPGAWSSYEQYF. The CDR3 DNA sequence: TGTGCCAGCAGCCAAGTTGGCCCAGGGGCATGGAGCTCCTACGAGCAGTACTTC. The chain recombines TRBV14 with TRBJ2-7, with D possibly matching TRBD1 (6 bases). CDR1 SGHDN and CDR2 FVKESK come from the germline V gene. CDR3 size: 18 residues. The V gene lost 1 base and the J gene lost 0 bases, with 19 bases spanning the gap.

The chain carries TRBV30 and TRBJ1-1; D unresolved. The CDR3 contains 13 residues. Trimming removed 2 bases from V and 3 bases from J, with 10 bases in between. CDR1 and CDR2 (germline): GTSNPN, SVGIG (reference sequence). CDR3: CAWSLEWDTEAFF. The CDR3, as DNA: TGTGCCTGGAGTCTAGAATGGGACACTGAAGCTTTCTTT. The whole variable domain, filled in from reference TRBV30 and TRBJ1-1, reads SQTIHQWPATLVQPVGSPLSLECTVEGTSNPNLYWYRQAAGRGLQLLFYSVGIGQISSEVPQNLSASRPQDRQFILSSKKLLLSDSGFYLCAWSLEWDTEAFFGQGTRLTVV.

The chain couples TRBV13 to TRBJ2-7, with 14 bases identical to TRBD2. V lost 5 bases to trimming and J lost 4 bases; unmatched junction nucleotides: 4. This CDR3 has 15 residues. Germline V lookup: CDR1 PRHDT, CDR2 FYEKMQ (reference sequence). CDR3 in DNA: TGTGCCAGCAGCCCTGGACTAGCGGGGGGATACGAGCAGTACTTC. Protein sequence: CASSPGLAGGYEQYF.

This CDR3 is CASSPSLGGREKLFF. CDR3 DNA: TGTGCCAGCAGTCCCTCCCTCGGCGGAAGGGAAAAACTGTTTTTT. The chain employs TRBV28 and TRBJ1-4; no definite D call. V lost 5 bases and J 8 bases, leaving 18 bases between the germline ends. Germline CDR1 reads MDHEN; CDR2 reads SYDVKM. The CDR3 is 15 residues long.

The chain links TRBV29-1 to TRBJ2-2; TRBD1 is a possible D gene (8 bases). This CDR3 is 16 amino acids long. The V end was cut by 7 bases, the J end by 1 base, with 19 bases between. Germline CDR1 is SQVTM and CDR2 is ANQGSEA. The CDR3: CSATKAGTGNTGELFF. Here the CDR3 DNA reads TGCAGCGCCACCAAAGCGGGGACAGGGAACACCGGGGAGCTGTTTTTT.

The chain couples TRBV10-3 to TRBJ1-3; tentative D call: TRBD1 (5 bases). This CDR3 comprises 13 residues. The germline V and J ends were trimmed by 7 bases and 1 base, with 8 bases remaining between them. In germline, CDR1 is ENHRY, CDR2 SYGVKD. In DNA, the CDR3 is TGTGCCATCACCAGGACATCTGGAAACACCATATATTTT. Translating it yields CAITRTSGNTIYF.

The rearrangement links TRBV16 to TRBJ2-1; 7 bases fit TRBD2. This CDR3 has 15 amino acids. The germline V gene has CDR1 KGHSY and CDR2 FQNENV. Trimming took 4 bases from V and 7 from J; bases not matched to a gene: 10. This CDR3 is CASSLSSGGENEQFF. CDR3 DNA: TGTGCCAGCAGCCTTTCTAGCGGTGGGGAAAATGAGCAGTTCTTC. The whole variable domain, remainder taken from reference TRBV16 and TRBJ2-1, is GEEVAQTPKHLVRGEGQKAKLYCAPIKGHSYVFWYQQVLKNEFKFLISFQNENVFDETGMPKERFSAKCLPNSPCSLEIQATKLEDSAVYFCASSLSSGGENEQFFGPGTRLTVL.